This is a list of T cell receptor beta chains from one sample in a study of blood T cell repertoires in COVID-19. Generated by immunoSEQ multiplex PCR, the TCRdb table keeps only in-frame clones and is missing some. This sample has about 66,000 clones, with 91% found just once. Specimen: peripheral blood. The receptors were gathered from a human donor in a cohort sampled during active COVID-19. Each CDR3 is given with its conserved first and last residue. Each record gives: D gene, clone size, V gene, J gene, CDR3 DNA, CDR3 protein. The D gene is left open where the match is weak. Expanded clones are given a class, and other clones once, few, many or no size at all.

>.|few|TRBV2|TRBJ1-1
TGTGCCAGCAGTGATTTCGGCCTTACCTCGGGAGCTTTCTTT
CASSDFGLTSGAFF
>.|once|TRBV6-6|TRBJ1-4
TGTGCCAGCAGTTACCGCGCTAATGAAAAACTGTTTTTT
CASSYRANEKLFF
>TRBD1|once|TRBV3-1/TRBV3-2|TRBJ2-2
TGTGCCAGCAGCTCCCGGGACAGGGGACACGGGGAGCTGTTTTTT
CASSSRDRGHGELFF
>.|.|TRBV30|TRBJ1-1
TGTGCCTGGAGGGTGACAACAAGGTCTGAAGCTTTCTTT
CAWRVTTRSEAFF
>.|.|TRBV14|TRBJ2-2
TGTGCCAGCAGGTCGAGAGTTAGCAAGGACACCGGGGAGCTGTTTTTT
CASRSRVSKDTGELFF
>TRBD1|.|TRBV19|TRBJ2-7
TGTGCCAGTAGTATCAACGGAAAACGACAGGGAAGGGTCTACGAGCAGTACTTC
CASSINGKRQGRVYEQYF
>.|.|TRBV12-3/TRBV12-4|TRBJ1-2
TGTGCCAGCACCCAGGGGTACTATGGCTACACCTTC
CASTQGYYGYTF
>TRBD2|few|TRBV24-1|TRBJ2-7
TGTGCCACCAGTGATCCGTCTAGCGGGGGGTACGAGCAGTACTTC
CATSDPSSGGYEQYF
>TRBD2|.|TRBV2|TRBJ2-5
TGTGCCAGCAGGCAGGGAGGGAGAGAGACCCAGTACTTC
CASRQGGRETQYF
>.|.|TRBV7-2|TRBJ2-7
TGTGCCAGCAGCCGCCCGGGGGGCCTCACCTACGAGCAGTACTTC
CASSRPGGLTYEQYF
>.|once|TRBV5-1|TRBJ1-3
TGCGCCAGCAGAGAGCAAGGCACAGGCTCTGGAAACACCATATATTTT
CASREQGTGSGNTIYF
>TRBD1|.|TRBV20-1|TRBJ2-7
TGCAGTGCTAGTTACGGCGGAGGACAGGGGTTCGAGCAGTACTTC
CSASYGGGQGFEQYF
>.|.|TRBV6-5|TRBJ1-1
TGTGCCTCGGTGGGCCAGACTGAAGCTTTCTTT
CASVGQTEAFF
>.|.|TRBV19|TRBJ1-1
TGTGCCAGTAGTAGACAGAAGAACACTGAAGCTTTCTTT
CASSRQKNTEAFF
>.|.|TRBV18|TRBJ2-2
TGTGCCAGCTCACCGAATACAGGGATGGACACCGGGGAGCTGTTTTTT
CASSPNTGMDTGELFF
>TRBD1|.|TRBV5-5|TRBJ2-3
TGTGCCAGCAGCCGACAGGGGGCGCAGGCAGATACGCAGTATTTT
CASSRQGAQADTQYF
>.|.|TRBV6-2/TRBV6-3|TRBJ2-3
TGTGCCAGCAGTTACCGGGGCACAGATACGCAGTATTTT
CASSYRGTDTQYF
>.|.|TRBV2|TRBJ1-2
TGTGCCAGCAGCGCAACACAGGGCACCTATGGCTACACCTTC
CASSATQGTYGYTF
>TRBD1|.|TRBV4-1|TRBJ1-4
TGCGCCAGCAGCCAAGATTGGACAGGGTTAACTAATGAAAAACTGTTTTTT
CASSQDWTGLTNEKLFF
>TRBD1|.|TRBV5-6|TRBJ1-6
TGTGCCAGCAGCCGGGACAGGGGCTCACCCCTCCACTTT
CASSRDRGSPLHF
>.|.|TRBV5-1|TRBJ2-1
TGCGCCAGCAGGGAGGATCTTAGGGTGTACAATGAGCAGTTCTTC
CASREDLRVYNEQFF
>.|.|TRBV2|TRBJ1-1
TGTGCCAGCAGTACTCGGGGACAACGGAACACTGAAGCTTTCTTT
CASSTRGQRNTEAFF
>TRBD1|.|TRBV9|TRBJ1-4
TGTGCCAGCAGCGCGGGACAGAGTAATGAAAAACTGTTTTTT
CASSAGQSNEKLFF
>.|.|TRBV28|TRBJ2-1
TGTGCCAGCAAGGAGGGAGCATTACTCAGCTCCTACAATGAGCAGTTCTTC
CASKEGALLSSYNEQFF
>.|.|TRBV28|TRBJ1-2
TGTGCCAGCAGTTTCGGCAGGGTCTATGGCTACACCTTC
CASSFGRVYGYTF
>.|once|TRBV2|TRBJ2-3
TGTGCCAGCAGTGACGGTCGAACAGATACGCAGTATTTT
CASSDGRTDTQYF
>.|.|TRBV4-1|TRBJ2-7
TGCGCCAGCAGCCAAGTGGAGGACAGCTCCTACGAGCAGTACTTC
CASSQVEDSSYEQYF
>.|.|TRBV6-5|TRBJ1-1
TGTGCCAGCAGTTACGATGGGGCCCGGACTGAAGCTTTCTTT
CASSYDGARTEAFF
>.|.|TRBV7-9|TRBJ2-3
TGTGCCAGCAGCTCAACGCAGGGGTGGGGCACAGATACGCAGTATTTT
CASSSTQGWGTDTQYF
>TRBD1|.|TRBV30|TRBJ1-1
TGTGCCTGGAGTACTTGGACAGGAGAGTTTACTGGGAACACTGAAGCTTTCTTT
CAWSTWTGEFTGNTEAFF
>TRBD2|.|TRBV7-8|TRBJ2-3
TGTGCCGCCGGCGGACTAGCGGGGCGGGGCACAGATACGCAGTATTTT
CAAGGLAGRGTDTQYF
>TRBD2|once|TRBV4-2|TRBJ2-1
TGTGCCAGCAGCCAAGATCCGAGTGGTAGCGGGAGGACCCTGGACAATGAGCAGTTCTTC
CASSQDPSGSGRTLDNEQFF
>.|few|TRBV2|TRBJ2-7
TGTGCCAGCAGTCTAACAGGGACCAGCTCCTACGAGCAGTACTTC
CASSLTGTSSYEQYF
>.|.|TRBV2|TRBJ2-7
TGTGCCAGCAGCGCCCCGGGACTGGGCTACGAGCAGTACTTC
CASSAPGLGYEQYF
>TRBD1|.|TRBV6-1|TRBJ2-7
TGTGCCAGCAGTGAAGCATCCCAGGGGGCTGGCTACGAGCAGTACTTC
CASSEASQGAGYEQYF
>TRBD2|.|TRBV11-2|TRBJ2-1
TGTGCCAGCAGCTTAGAGGTCGGGGGGAATGAGCAGTTCTTC
CASSLEVGGNEQFF
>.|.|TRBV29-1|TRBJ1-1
TGCAGCGTTGAGGGGTGGGGAGGCTGGGACACTGAAGCTTTCTTT
CSVEGWGGWDTEAFF
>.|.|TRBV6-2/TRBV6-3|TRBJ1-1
TGTGCCAGCAGTTACTCGATCCATTTCAGGGTCACTGAAGCTTTCTTT
CASSYSIHFRVTEAFF
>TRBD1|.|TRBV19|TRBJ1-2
TGTGCCAGTAGGCTACCGGGACAGGGATATGGCTACACCTTC
CASRLPGQGYGYTF
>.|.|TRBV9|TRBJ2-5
TGTGCCAGCAGCGTAGGTCCAGGAAGGGAGACCCAGTACTTC
CASSVGPGRETQYF
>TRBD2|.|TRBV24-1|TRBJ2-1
TGTGCCACCAGTGTAACAGCGGGGGGGCAAGGTTGGAGTGAGCAGTTCTTC
CATSVTAGGQGWSEQFF
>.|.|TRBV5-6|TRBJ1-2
TGTGCCAGCAGCTTGAGTCAGGGGCAGGGCTACACCTTC
CASSLSQGQGYTF
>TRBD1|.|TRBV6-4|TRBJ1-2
TGTGCCAGCAGGGGGACAGAATTAAATGGCTACACCTTC
CASRGTELNGYTF
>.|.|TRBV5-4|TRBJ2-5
TGTGCCAGCAGCTTGTACCGAGACCAAGAGACCCAGTACTTC
CASSLYRDQETQYF
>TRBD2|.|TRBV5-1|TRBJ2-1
TGCGCCAGCAGCGCACTCGGCGGGGGAGCCTACAATGAGCAGTTCTTC
CASSALGGGAYNEQFF
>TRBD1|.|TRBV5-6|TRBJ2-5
TGTGCCAGCAGCTTTCAGGACAGGGAGGTTGTAGAGACCCAGTACTTC
CASSFQDREVVETQYF
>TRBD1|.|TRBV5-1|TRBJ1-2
TGCGCCAGCAGCACGAGGACAGGGGGGTCTAACTATGGCTACACCTTC
CASSTRTGGSNYGYTF
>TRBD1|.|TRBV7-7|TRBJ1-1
TGTGCTAGCAGCCCCGGGACAGGGGAGAACACTGAAGCTTTCTTT
CASSPGTGENTEAFF
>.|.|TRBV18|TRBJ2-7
TGTGCCAGCTCACCCGGGACTCCCTCCCAGCAGTACTTC
CASSPGTPSQQYF
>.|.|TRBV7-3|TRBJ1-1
TGTGCCAGCAGCGCACGAGCCGACACTGAAGCTTTCTTT
CASSARADTEAFF
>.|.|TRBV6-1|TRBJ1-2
TGTGCCAGCAGTGAAGAAGACAGGATTCAGCAGTATGGCTACACCTTC
CASSEEDRIQQYGYTF
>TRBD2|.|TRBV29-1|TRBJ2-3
TGCAGCGTTGAAGATCGAGGAGAAGCGGGAAAAGGTTTTGCAGATACGCAGTATTTT
CSVEDRGEAGKGFADTQYF
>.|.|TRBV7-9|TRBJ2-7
TGTGCCAGCAGCCTCGACTCCAACTCCTACGAGCAGTACTTC
CASSLDSNSYEQYF